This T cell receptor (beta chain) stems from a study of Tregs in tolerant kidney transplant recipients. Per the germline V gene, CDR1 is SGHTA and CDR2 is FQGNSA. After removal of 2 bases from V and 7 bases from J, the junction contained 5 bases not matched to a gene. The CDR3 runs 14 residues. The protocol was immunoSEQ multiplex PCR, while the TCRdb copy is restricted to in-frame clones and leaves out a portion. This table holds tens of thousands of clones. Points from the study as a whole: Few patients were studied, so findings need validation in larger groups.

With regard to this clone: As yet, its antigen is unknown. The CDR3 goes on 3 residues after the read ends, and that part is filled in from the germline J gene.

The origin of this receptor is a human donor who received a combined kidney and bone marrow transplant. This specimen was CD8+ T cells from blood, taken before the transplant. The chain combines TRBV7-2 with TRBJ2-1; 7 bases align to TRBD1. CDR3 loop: CASSLTHRGNEQFF. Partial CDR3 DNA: TGTGCCAGCAGCTTAACGCACAGGGGTAATGAG.